The next 6 T cell receptor beta chains were all read from a single sample in a study of blood T cells in healthy people across ages. It was with a sample-barcoded 5' primer and a J-beta primer mix that a second PCR of roughly 7 to 12 cycles was run. One entry per CDR3 protein, called by TCRdb with MiXCR from the 5' RACE reads. The sample records some 1,500,000 distinct CDR3 sequences, under 55% being singletons. Sequencing was performed on blood. The source is a woman in her late teens or twenties in good health.

This clonotype was found a few times. This chain connects TRBV30 to TRBJ2-1; D ambiguous. Germline CDR1 and CDR2: GTSNPN and SVGIG (reference sequence). V gave up 0 bases and J gave up 8 bases, with 8 bases separating them. CDR3 length equals 12 residues. The CDR3 sequence is CAWSVRFDEQFF. In DNA, the CDR3 is TGTGCCTGGAGTGTACGTTTCGATGAGCAGTTCTTC.

This clonotype was seen more than once but under ten times. The chain uses TRBV5-1 and TRBJ2-7; D unresolved. V gave up 1 base and J gave up 4 bases, with 9 bases separating them. The CDR3 runs to 13 residues. Germline CDR1 and CDR2: SGHRS and YFSETQ. The CDR3, as DNA: TGCGCCAGCAGCTTGCATTGGTCGTACGAGCAGTACTTC. Translated: CASSLHWSYEQYF.

This clonotype was counted between two and nine times. The chain combines TRBV5-1 with TRBJ1-6; D call uncertain. The germline V gene has CDR1 SGHRS and CDR2 YFSETQ. The CDR3 has 17 amino acids. V dropped 8 bases and J dropped 0 bases, with 18 bases sitting between them. This CDR3 reads CASSVGETSSYNSPLHF. CDR3 DNA: TGCGCCAGTTCGGTAGGAGAGACTTCCTCCTATAATTCACCCCTCCACTTT.

This sequence joins TRBV20-1 and TRBJ2-1, with 8 bases identical to TRBD2. The end of the DNA aligns better with TRBJ2-7, so the J call may be wrong. Germline loops: CDR1 DFQATT, CDR2 SNEGSKA (reference sequence). CDR3 length equals 14 residues. The CDR3 here is CSSGTRSSYNEQYF. In DNA form, the CDR3 reads TGCAGTTCGGGGACTAGGAGCTCCTACAATGAGCAGTACTTC.

The V and J genes are TRBV7-9 and TRBJ2-7, with TRBD1 matching 7 bases. This CDR3 is built from 17 residues. Germline lookup yields CDR1 SEHNR and CDR2 FQNEAQ (reference sequence). The V gene end was trimmed by 4 bases and the J gene end by 2 bases; junction bases not matched to a gene: 14. CDR3 sequence reads: CASSSLDRDSSTYEQYF. In nucleotides, the CDR3 is TGTGCCAGCAGCTCCCTCGACCGGGACAGCTCTACCTACGAGCAGTACTTC. Using reference TRBV7-9 and TRBJ2-7 for the parts outside the CDR3, the full variable domain is DTGVSQNPRHKITKRGQNVTFRCDPISEHNRLYWYRQTLGQGPEFLTYFQNEAQLEKSRLLSDRFSAERPKGSFSTLEIQRTEQGDSAMYLCASSSLDRDSSTYEQYFGPGTRLTVT.

The chain combines TRBV20-1 with TRBJ2-1; D may be TRBD2 (5 bases). Trimming cost V 6 bases and J 0 bases, with 12 bases left between them. This CDR3 contains 14 residues. Germline V CDR1 and CDR2: DFQATT, SNEGSKA (reference sequence). The CDR3 DNA follows: TGCAGTGCCGTCGGACTCTACTCCTACAATGAGCAGTTCTTC. It is translated as CSAVGLYSYNEQFF.